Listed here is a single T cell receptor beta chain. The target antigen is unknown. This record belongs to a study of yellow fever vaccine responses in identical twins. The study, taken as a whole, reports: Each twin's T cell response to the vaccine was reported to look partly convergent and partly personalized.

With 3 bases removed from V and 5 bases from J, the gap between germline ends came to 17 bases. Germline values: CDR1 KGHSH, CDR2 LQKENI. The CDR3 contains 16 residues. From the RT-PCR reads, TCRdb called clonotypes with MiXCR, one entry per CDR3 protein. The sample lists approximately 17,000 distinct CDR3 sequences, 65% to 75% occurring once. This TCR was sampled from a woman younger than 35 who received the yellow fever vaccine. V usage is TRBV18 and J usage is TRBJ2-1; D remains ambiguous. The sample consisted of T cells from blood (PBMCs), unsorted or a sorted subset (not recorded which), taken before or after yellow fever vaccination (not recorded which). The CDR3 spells CASSPLDHVGNNEQFF. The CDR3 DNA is TGTGCCAGCTCACCTCTAGATCATGTTGGAAACAATGAGCAGTTCTTC.